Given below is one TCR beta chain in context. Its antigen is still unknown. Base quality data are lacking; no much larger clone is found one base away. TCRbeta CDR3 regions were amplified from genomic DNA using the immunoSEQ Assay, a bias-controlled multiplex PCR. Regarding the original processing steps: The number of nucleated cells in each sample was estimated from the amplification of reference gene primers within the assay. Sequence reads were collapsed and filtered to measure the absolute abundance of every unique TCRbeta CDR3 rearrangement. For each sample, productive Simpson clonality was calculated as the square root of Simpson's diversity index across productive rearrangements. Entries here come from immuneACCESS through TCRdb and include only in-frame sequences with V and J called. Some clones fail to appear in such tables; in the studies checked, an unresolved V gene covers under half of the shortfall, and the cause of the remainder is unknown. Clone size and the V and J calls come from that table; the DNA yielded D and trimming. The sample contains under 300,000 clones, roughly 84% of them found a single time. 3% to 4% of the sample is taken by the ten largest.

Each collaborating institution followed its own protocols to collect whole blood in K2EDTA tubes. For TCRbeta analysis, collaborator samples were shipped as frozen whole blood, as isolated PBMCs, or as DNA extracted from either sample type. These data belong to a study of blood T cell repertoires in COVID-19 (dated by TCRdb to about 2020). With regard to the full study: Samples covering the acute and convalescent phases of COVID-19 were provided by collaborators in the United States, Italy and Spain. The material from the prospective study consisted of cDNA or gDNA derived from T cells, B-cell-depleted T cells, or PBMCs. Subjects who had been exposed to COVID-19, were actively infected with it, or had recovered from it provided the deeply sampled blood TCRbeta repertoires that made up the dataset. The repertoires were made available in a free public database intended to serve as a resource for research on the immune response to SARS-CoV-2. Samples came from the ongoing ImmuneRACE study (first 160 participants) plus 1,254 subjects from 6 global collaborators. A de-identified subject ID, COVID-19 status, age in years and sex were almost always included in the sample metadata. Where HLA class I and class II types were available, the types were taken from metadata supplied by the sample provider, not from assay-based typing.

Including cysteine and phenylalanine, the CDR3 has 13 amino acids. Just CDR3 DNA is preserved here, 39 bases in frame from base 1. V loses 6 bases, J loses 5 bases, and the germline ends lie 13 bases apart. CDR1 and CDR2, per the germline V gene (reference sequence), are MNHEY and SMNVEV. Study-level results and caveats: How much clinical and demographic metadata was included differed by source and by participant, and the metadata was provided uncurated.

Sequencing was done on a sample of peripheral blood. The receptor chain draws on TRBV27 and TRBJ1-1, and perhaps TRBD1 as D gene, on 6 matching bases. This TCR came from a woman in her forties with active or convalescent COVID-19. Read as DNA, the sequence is TGTGCCAGCAGCTCAGGGGTGGGGACTGAAGCTTTCTTT. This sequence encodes CASSSGVGTEAFF.